Presented here are 5 T cell receptor beta chains from one specimen sequenced in a study of shared clonotypes between healthy human individuals. Only CD45RO-negative cells positively selected for CCR7 counted as naive CD8 cells, so terminally differentiated effector memory CD45RA+ cells were excluded. Data came from immunoSEQ multiplex PCR; TCRdb stores just in-frame clones and leaves some out. The sample has hundreds of thousands of clones; around 96% are singletons. The sample comprised naive CD8+ T cells sorted from blood. Every receptor here comes from a woman aged 25-40 years in good health.

This clone has just one count. The chain couples TRBV9 to TRBJ2-7; the match to TRBD2 covers 7 bases. The CDR3 contains 15 residues. V shed 0 bases and J 1 base; nucleotides not matched to a gene: 4. Germline values: CDR1 SGDLS, CDR2 YYNGEE. The CDR3: CASSVGVGGSYEQYF. For the CDR3, the DNA is TGTGCCAGCAGCGTAGGTGTGGGAGGGTCCTACGAGCAGTACTTC. Full variable domain (missing parts from reference TRBV9 and TRBJ2-7): DSGVTQTPKHLITATGQRVTLRCSPRSGDLSVYWYQQSLDQGLQFLIQYYNGEERAKGNILERFSAQQFPDLHSELNLSSLELGDSALYFCASSVGVGGSYEQYFGPGTRLTVT.

The V call is TRBV19, the J call TRBJ1-5; 9 bases are a match to TRBD1. The CDR3 extends over 16 amino acids. V lost 5 bases to trimming and J lost 5 bases; unmatched junction nucleotides: 10. Looked up from germline, CDR1 is LNHDA and CDR2 is SQIVND (reference sequence). The CDR3 loop reads CASSSSDRGRYQPQHF. DNA for the CDR3: TGTGCCAGTAGTTCCAGTGACAGGGGGAGATATCAGCCCCAGCATTTT.

The chain carries TRBV21-1 and TRBJ2-5; the table names TRBD2, a call not compared with the DNA. TRBV21-1 is a documented pseudogene. The CDR3 consists of 14 residues. CDR3 nucleotides: TGTGCCAGCAGCAAAGGCGGGGTCCAAGAGACCCAGTACTTC. Protein sequence: CASSKGGVQETQYF.

V and J are TRBV7-9 and TRBJ1-2; D call uncertain. CDR3 size: 14 residues. Trimming took 1 base from V and 4 from J, leaving 10 bases between them. Germline assignment: CDR1 SEHNR and CDR2 FQNEAQ (reference sequence). The CDR3 spells CASSLGVPGYGYTF. In nucleotides, the CDR3 is TGTGCCAGCAGCTTAGGGGTACCAGGCTATGGCTACACCTTC.

This clone has a single count. The rearrangement links TRBV5-5 to TRBJ1-1; D uncertain. This CDR3 region has 11 residues. Trimming shortened V by 4 bases and J by 1 base, and 2 bases separated the two germline ends. From germline, CDR1 is SGHKS and CDR2 YYEKEE (reference sequence). The CDR3 loop is CASSTNTEAFF. The CDR3 region has the DNA TGTGCCAGCAGCACGAACACTGAAGCTTTCTTT.